Presented here are 2 T cell receptor beta chains from one specimen sequenced in a study of vaccination and CD4 T cells after COVID-19. For these receptors, no antigen is known. The Oncomine TCR Beta short-read assay generated sequence data from the DNA of cultured CD4+ T cells. TCRdb reprocessed the PCR reads via MiXCR and lists one record per CDR3 protein. The sample has 18,000 or so distinct CDR3 sequences, about 32% seen once. This sample's treatment: approximately 10-day PBMC culture with coronavirus spike peptide pools or control peptides (ViraFEST assay). The sequenced material came from cultured CD4+ T cells from blood. Receptor source: a human donor with COVID-19.

CDR3 sequence reads: CASSLEGREQFF. The CDR3 coding sequence is TGTGCCAGCAGCTTAGAGGGTAGGGAGCAGTTCTTC. The chain combines TRBV11-2 with TRBJ2-1; D gene unclear. Trimming took off 0 bases at V and 10 bases at J, with 7 bases between the two ends. The length of the CDR3 is 12 residues. From germline, CDR1 is SGHAT and CDR2 FQNNGV. The variable domain in full, completed from reference TRBV11-2 and TRBJ2-1, reads EAGVAQSPRYKIIEKRQSVAFWCNPISGHATLYWYQQILGQGPKLLIQFQNNGVVDDSQLPKDRFSAERLKGVDSTLKIQPAKLEDSAVYLCASSLEGREQFFGPGTRLTVL.

The CDR3, as DNA: TGTGCCAGCAGTTACTCTGGGACTGGAAACACCATATATTTT. Translating it yields CASSYSGTGNTIYF. This chain joins TRBV6-5 and TRBJ1-3; D remains unclear. There are 14 residues in the CDR3. The V gene's germline CDR1 is MNHEY and CDR2 SVGAGI. The V end lost 0 bases, the J end lost 2 bases, and 5 bases lay between the germline ends.